The text below deals with one TCR beta chain. Its antigen has not been determined. Per-nucleotide qualities are absent, and no much larger clonotype sits a single base away. This sample was included in a study of blood T cell repertoires in COVID-19 (dated by TCRdb to 2020 to 2021). For the wider study: The collaborator samples originated in the United States, Italy and Spain and spanned the acute and convalescent phases of COVID-19. The material from the prospective study consisted of cDNA or gDNA derived from T cells, B-cell-depleted T cells, or PBMCs. The samples were drawn from the first 160 participants of the ongoing ImmuneRACE study and from over 950 subjects provided by 6 global collaborators. A de-identified subject ID, COVID-19 status, age in years and sex were almost always included in the sample metadata. HLA class I and class II types, where available, came from metadata supplied by the sample provider rather than from assay-based typing. Deeply sampled blood TCRbeta repertoires from subjects exposed to, actively infected with, or recovered from COVID-19 were included in the dataset. A freely available public database, intended as a resource for researchers studying the immune response to SARS-CoV-2, is where the repertoires were released.

Points the paper makes about the study in general: Clinical and demographic metadata were provided uncurated, with the amount varying by source and participant.

Each collaborating institution followed its own protocols to collect whole blood in K2EDTA tubes. For TCRbeta analysis, collaborators shipped samples in one of three forms: frozen whole blood, isolated PBMCs, or DNA extracted from either of those sample types. Via the germline V gene, CDR1 is SGDLS and CDR2 YYNGEE. Including the terminal cysteine and phenylalanine, the CDR3 comprises 14 residues. The sequence is cut down to CDR3 DNA, 42 bases in frame from base 1. Cut back by 4 bases and 0 bases, the V and J ends lie 11 bases apart. TCRbeta CDR3 regions were amplified from genomic DNA using the immunoSEQ Assay, a bias-controlled multiplex PCR. The study's own analysis went as follows. The number of nucleated cells in each sample was estimated from the amplification of reference gene primers within the assay. To quantify the absolute abundance of each unique TCRbeta CDR3 rearrangement, sequence reads were collapsed and filtered. For each sample, productive Simpson clonality was calculated by taking the square root of Simpson's diversity index across productive rearrangements. TCRdb holds this immuneACCESS table with in-frame rearrangements only. Some clones are missing; in checked studies, unresolved V genes explain under half, and the rest has no known cause. V, J and clone size are those of that table, while D and trimming were read from the DNA. Counted in this sample were 120,000 to 150,000 clones; approximately 83% of them appeared once. The biggest ten clones account for roughly 1.6% of the sample.

The chain is encoded by TRBV9 joined to TRBJ2-7; a weak D assignment points to TRBD2 (5 bases agree). The sequenced sample was peripheral blood. The sequence was collected from a human donor in a cohort sampled during active COVID-19. CDR3 loop: CASSPTGISYEQYF. The base sequence is TGTGCCAGCAGCCCGACCGGGATCTCCTACGAGCAGTACTTC.